This T cell receptor beta chain was retrieved from a study of T cell responses to AZD1222 COVID-19 vaccine. General study results and limits: Repertoire sampling occurred only after the peak T cell response. Increases in Spike-specific TCR breadth and depth were seen after two AZD1222 doses. Baseline serostatus was positive in only a handful of AZD1222 recipients. Donors were largely white British and mainly female; clonal diversity was possibly underestimated.

Here immunoSEQ multiplex PCR was the method, and the copy in TCRdb shows in-frame clones only, minus some. This sample carries approximately 100,000 clones, approximately 91% of them seen once, and the ten largest clones take around 13%. A word on this clone: The antigen remains undetermined.

The CDR3 runs 18 residues. Per the germline V gene, CDR1 is SGHKS and CDR2 is YYEKEE (reference sequence). Trimming took off 0 bases at V and 5 bases at J, with 21 bases between the two ends. The receptor was derived from an adult in good health. Sequenced material: peripheral blood, taken on day 0 of MenACWY control vaccination. V and J are TRBV5-5 and TRBJ2-1; perhaps TRBD2 as D (6 bases). CDR3 DNA sequence: TGTGCCAGCAGCTTGGACAACCTGGGGGGTAGCGGAAACAATGAGCAGTTCTTC. Its translation is CASSLDNLGGSGNNEQFF. Combining the CDR3 with reference TRBV5-5 and TRBJ2-1 gives the whole variable domain DAGVTQSPTHLIKTRGQQVTLRCSPISGHKSVSWYQQVLGQGPQFIFQYYEKEERGRGNFPDRFSARQFPNYSSELNVNALLLGDSALYLCASSLDNLGGSGNNEQFFGPGTRLTVL.